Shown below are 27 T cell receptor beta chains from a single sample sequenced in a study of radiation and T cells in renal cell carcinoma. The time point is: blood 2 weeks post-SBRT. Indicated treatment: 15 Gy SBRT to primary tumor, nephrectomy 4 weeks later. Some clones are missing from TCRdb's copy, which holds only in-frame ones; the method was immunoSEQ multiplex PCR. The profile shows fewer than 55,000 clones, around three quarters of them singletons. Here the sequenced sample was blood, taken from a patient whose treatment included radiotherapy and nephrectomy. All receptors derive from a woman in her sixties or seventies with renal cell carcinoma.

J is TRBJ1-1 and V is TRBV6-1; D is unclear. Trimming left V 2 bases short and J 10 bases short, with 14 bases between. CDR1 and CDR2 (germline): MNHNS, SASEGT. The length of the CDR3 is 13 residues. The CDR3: CASSERVALTAFF. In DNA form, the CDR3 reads TGTGCCAGCAGTGAACGAGTGGCCCTGACAGCTTTCTTT.

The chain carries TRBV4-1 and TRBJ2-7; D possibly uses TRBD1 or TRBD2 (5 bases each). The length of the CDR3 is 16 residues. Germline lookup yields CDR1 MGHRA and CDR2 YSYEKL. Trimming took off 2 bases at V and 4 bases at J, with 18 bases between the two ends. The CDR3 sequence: CASSQQGVGVFYEQYF. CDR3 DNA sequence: TGCGCCAGCAGCCAACAAGGTGTGGGGGTTTTTTACGAGCAGTACTTC.

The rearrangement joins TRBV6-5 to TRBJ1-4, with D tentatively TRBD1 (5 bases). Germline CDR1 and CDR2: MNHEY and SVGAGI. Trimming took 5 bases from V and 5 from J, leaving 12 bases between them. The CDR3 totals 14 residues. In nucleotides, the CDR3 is TGTGCCAGCAGTCGGGACCGACGGAATGAAAAACTGTTTTTT. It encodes CASSRDRRNEKLFF.

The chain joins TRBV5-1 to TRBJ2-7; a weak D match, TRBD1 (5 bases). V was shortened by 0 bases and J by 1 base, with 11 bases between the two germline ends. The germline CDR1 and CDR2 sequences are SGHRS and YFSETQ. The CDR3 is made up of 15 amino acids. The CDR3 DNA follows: TGCGCCAGCAGCTTGGGTGCAGGGAAGTCCTACGAGCAGTACTTC. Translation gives CASSLGAGKSYEQYF.

The CDR3 sequence: CASRHRKGIYEQYF. CDR3 DNA sequence: TGTGCCAGCAGACACCGGAAGGGGATATACGAGCAGTACTTC. The rearrangement joins TRBV11-3 to TRBJ2-7; possibly TRBD1 for D (5 bases). Germline-derived CDR1 and CDR2 are SGHNT and YENEEA. The V gene lost 6 bases and the J gene lost 4 bases, with 16 bases spanning the gap. This CDR3 region has 14 residues.

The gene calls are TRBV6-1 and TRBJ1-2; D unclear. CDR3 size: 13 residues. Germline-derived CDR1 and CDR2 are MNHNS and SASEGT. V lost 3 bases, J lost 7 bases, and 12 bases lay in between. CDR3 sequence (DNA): TGTGCCAGCAGTGAGCGGGTCTACTCTGGCTACACCTTC. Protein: CASSERVYSGYTF.

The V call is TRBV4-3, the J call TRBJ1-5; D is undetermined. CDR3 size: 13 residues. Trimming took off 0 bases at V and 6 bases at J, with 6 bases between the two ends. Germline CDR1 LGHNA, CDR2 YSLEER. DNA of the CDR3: TGCGCCAGCAGCCAAGATGGCGTTCAGCCCCAGCATTTT. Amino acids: CASSQDGVQPQHF.

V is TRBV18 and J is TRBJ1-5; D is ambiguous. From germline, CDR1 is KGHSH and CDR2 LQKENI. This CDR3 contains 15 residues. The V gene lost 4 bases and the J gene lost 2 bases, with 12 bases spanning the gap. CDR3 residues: CASSRGAGGNQPQHF. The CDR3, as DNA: TGTGCCAGCTCACGGGGAGCAGGAGGCAATCAGCCCCAGCATTTT.

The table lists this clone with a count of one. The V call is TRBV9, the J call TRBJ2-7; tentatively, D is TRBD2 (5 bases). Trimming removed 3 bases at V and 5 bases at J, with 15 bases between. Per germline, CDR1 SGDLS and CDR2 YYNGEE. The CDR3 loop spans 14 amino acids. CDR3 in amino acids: CASSARVYGDEQYF. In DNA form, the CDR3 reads TGTGCCAGCAGCGCGCGGGTCTATGGGGACGAGCAGTACTTC.

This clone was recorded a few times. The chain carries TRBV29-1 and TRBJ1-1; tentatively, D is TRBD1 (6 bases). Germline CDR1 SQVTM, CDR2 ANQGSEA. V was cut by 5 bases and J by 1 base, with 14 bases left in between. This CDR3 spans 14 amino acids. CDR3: CSVPGQSPNTEAFF. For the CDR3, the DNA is TGCAGCGTTCCAGGACAGTCCCCGAACACTGAAGCTTTCTTT.

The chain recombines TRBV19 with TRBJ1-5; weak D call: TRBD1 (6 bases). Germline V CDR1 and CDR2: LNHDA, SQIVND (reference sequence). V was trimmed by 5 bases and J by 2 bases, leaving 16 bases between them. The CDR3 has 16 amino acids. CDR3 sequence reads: CASSQPQGRGNQPQHF. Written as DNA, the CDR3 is TGTGCCAGTAGTCAACCTCAGGGGAGGGGCAATCAGCCCCAGCATTTT.

The chain's CDR3 is CASSLVGLAGEQYF. For the CDR3, the DNA is TGTGCCAGCAGCTTAGTGGGCCTAGCGGGCGAGCAGTACTTC. This sequence joins TRBV7-9 and TRBJ2-7, with 8 bases matching TRBD2. Losses at the gene ends were 1 base for V and 6 bases for J; bases not matched to a gene: 5. Germline lookup yields CDR1 SEHNR and CDR2 FQNEAQ (reference sequence). The length of the CDR3 is 14 residues.

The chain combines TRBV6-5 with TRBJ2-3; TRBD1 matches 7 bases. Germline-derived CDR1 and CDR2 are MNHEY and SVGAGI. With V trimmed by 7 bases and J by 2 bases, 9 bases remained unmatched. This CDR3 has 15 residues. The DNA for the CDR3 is TGTGCCAGCACCCCCGGGACAGCGCACACAGATACGCAGTATTTT. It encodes CASTPGTAHTDTQYF.

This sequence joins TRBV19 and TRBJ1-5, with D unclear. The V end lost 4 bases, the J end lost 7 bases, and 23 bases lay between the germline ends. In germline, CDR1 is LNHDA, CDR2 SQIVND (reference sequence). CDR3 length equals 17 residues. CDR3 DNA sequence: TGTGCCAGTAGTACCACCCGTCAAGGGAATGAGGCGCAGCCCCAGCATTTT. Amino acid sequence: CASSTTRQGNEAQPQHF.

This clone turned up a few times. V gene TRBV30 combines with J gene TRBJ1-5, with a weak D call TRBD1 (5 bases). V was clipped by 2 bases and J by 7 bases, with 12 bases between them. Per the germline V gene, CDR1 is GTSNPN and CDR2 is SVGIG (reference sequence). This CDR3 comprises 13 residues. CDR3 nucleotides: TGTGCCTGGAGTTCCAGGGAAGGGCAGCCCCAGCATTTT. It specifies CAWSSREGQPQHF.

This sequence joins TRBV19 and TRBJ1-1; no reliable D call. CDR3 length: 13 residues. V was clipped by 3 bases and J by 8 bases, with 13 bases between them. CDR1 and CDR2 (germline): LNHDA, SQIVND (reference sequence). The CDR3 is CASSMPGTSEAFF. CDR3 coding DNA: TGTGCCAGTAGTATGCCGGGAACCTCCGAAGCTTTCTTT.

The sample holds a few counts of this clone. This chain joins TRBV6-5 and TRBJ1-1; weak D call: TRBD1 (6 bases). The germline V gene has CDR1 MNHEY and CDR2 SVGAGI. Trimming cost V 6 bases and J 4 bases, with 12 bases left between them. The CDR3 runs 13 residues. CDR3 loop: CASRPTGSTEAFF. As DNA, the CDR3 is TGTGCCAGCAGGCCCACAGGGAGCACTGAAGCTTTCTTT.

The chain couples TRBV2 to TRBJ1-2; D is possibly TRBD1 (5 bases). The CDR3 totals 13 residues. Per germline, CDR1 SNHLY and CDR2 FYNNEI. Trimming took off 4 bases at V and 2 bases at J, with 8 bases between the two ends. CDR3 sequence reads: CASSGQTNYGYTF. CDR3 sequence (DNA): TGTGCCAGCAGTGGACAGACCAACTATGGCTACACCTTC.

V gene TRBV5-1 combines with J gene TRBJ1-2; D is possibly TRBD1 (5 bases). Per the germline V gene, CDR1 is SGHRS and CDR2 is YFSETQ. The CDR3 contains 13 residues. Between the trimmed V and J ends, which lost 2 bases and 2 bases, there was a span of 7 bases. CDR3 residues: CASSLRGNYGYTF. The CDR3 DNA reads TGCGCCAGCAGCTTACGGGGGAACTATGGCTACACCTTC.

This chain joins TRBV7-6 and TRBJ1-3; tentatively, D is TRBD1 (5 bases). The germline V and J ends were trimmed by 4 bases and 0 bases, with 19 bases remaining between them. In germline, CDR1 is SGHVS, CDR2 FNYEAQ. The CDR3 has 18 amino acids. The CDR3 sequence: CASSSYTWTQSSGNTIYF. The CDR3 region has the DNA TGTGCCAGCAGCTCATATACGTGGACACAAAGCTCTGGAAACACCATATATTTT.

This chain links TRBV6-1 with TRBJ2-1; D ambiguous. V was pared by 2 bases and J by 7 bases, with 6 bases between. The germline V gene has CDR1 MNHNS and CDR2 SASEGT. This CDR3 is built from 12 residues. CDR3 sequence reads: CASSETWNEQFF. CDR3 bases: TGTGCCAGCAGTGAAACCTGGAATGAGCAGTTCTTC.

CDR3 residues: CASSLGSGGPETQYF. Here the CDR3 DNA reads TGCGCCAGCAGCTTGGGTAGCGGGGGGCCAGAGACCCAGTACTTC. This rearrangement joins TRBV5-1 to TRBJ2-5; 10 bases fit TRBD2. CDR1 and CDR2 from the germline V gene are SGHRS and YFSETQ. CDR3 length: 15 residues. Losses at the gene ends were 0 bases for V and 4 bases for J; bases not matched to a gene: 3. The full variable domain, with the rest looked up from reference TRBV5-1 and TRBJ2-5, is KAGVTQTPRYLIKTRGQQVTLSCSPISGHRSVSWYQQTPGQGLQFLFEYFSETQRNKGNFPGRFSGRQFSNSRSEMNVSTLELGDSALYLCASSLGSGGPETQYFGPGTRLLVL.

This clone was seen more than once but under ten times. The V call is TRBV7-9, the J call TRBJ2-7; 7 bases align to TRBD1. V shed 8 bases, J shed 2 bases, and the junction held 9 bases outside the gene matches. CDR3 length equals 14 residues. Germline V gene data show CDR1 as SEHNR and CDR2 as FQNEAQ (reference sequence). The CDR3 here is CASASAGTAYEQYF. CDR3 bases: TGTGCCAGCGCCTCGGCCGGGACAGCCTACGAGCAGTACTTC.

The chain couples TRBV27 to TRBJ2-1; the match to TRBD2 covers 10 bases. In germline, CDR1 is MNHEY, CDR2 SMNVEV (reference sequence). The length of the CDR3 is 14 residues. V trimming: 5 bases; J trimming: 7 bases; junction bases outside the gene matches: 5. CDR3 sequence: CASSHSGGTNEQFF. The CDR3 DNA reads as TGTGCCAGCAGTCATAGCGGGGGGACGAATGAGCAGTTCTTC.

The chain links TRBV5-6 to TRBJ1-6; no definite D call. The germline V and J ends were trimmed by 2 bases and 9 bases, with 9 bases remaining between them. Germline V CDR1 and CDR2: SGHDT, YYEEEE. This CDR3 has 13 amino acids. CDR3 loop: CASSFFSSSPLHF. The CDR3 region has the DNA TGTGCCAGCAGCTTCTTCAGCAGTTCACCCCTCCACTTT.

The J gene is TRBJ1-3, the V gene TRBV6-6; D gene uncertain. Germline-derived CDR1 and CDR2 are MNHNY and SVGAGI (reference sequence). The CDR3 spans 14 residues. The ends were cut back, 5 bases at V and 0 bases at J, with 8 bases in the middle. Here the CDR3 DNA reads TGTGCCAGCAGTGATATACTCTCTGGAAACACCATATATTTT. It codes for CASSDILSGNTIYF.

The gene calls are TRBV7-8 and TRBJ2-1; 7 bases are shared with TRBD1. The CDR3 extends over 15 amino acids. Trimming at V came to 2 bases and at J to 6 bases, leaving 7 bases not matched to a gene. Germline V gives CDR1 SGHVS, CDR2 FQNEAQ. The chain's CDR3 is CASSLYEGAANEQFF. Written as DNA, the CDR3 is TGTGCCAGCAGCTTATATGAGGGGGCGGCCAATGAGCAGTTCTTC.